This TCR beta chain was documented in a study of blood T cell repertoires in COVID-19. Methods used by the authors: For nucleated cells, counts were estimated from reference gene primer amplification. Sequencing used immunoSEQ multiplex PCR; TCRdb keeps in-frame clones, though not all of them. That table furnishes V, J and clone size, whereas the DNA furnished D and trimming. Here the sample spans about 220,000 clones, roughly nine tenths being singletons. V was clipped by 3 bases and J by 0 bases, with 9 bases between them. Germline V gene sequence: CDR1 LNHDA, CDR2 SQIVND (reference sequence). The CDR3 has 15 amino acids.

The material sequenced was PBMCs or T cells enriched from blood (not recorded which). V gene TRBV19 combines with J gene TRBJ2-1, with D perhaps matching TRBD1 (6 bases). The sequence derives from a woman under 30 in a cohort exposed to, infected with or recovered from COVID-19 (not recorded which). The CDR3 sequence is CASSIGQPSYNEQFF. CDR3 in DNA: TGTGCCAGTAGTATCGGACAGCCCTCCTACAATGAGCAGTTCTTC.